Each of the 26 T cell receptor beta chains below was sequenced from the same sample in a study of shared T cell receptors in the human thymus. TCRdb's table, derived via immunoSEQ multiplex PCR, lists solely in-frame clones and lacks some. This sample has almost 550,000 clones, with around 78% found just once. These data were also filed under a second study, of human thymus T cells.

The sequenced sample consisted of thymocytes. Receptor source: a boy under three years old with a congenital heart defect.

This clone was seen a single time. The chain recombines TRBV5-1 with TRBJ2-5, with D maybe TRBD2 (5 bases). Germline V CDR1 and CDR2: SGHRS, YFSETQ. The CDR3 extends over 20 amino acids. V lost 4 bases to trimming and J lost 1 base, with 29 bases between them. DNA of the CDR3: TGCGCCAGCAGCCTAGGAGGATTGTGGGGTCCGACCATTAGCCAAGAGACCCAGTACTTC. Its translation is CASSLGGLWGPTISQETQYF.

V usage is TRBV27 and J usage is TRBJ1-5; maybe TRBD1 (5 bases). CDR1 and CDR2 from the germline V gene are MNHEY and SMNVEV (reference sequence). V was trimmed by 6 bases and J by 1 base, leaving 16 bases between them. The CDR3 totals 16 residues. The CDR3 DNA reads TGTGCCAGCAGCGTTTCATGCGGGGGAAGCAATCAGCCCCAGCATTTT. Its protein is CASSVSCGGSNQPQHF.

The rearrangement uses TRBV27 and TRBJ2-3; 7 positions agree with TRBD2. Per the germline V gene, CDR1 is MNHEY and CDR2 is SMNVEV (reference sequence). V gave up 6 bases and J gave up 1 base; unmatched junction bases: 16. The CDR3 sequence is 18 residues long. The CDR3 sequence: CASRVTGLPLQRTDTQYF. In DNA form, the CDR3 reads TGTGCCAGCAGGGTAACGGGACTACCGTTGCAGCGCACAGATACGCAGTATTTT.

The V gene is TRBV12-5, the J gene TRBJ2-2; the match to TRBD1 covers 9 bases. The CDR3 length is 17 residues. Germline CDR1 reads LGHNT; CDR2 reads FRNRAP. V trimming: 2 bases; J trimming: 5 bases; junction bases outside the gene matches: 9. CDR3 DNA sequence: TGTGCTAGTGGTTTGCCCGGCGGGACAGGGTTGACCGGGGAGCTGTTTTTT. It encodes CASGLPGGTGLTGELFF.

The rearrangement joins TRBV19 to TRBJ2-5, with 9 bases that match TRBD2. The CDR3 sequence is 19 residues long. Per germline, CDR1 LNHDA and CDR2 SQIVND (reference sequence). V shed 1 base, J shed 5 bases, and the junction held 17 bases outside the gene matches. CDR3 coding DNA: TGTGCCAGTAGTATAGCCCCCGGGACTAGCCTACCGAGGGTGGAGACCCAGTACTTC. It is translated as CASSIAPGTSLPRVETQYF.

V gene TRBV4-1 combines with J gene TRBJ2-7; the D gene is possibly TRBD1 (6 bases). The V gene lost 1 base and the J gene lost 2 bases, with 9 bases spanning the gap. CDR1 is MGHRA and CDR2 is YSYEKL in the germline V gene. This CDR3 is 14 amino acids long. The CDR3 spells CASSQGQETYEQYF. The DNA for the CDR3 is TGCGCCAGCAGCCAAGGACAGGAGACCTACGAGCAGTACTTC.

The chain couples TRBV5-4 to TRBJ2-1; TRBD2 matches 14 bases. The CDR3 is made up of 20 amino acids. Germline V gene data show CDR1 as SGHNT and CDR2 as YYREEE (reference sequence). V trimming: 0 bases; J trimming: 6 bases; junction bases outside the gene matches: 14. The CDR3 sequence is CASSLVMGLAGETYLNEQFF. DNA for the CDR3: TGTGCCAGCAGCTTGGTGATGGGACTAGCGGGAGAAACCTACCTCAATGAGCAGTTCTTC.

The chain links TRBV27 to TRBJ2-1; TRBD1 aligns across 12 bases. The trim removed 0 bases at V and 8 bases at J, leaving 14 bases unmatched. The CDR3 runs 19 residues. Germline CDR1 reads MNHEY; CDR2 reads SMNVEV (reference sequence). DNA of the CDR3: TGTGCCAGCAGTTTATCGTGGGGACAGGGGGCGCGGGTTTTGGATGAGCAGTTCTTC. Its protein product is CASSLSWGQGARVLDEQFF.

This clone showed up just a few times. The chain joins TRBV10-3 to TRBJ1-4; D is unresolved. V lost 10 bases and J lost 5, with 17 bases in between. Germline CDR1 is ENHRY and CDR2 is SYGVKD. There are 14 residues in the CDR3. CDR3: CATTPGVPNEKLFF. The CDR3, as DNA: TGTGCCACCACACCCGGGGTCCCGAATGAAAAACTGTTTTTT.

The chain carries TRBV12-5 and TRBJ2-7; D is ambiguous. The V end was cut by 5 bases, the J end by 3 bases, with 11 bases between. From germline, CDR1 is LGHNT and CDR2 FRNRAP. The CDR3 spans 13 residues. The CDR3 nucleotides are TGTGCTAGTGGTACCCCTAGGATCTACGAGCAGTACTTC. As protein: CASGTPRIYEQYF.

CDR3 nucleotides: TGCGCCAGCGGCTCGGGACTTACTTACAATGAGCAGTTCTTC. Amino acid sequence: CASGSGLTYNEQFF. This rearrangement joins TRBV5-1 to TRBJ2-1, with D possibly TRBD2 on 6 matching bases. This CDR3 comprises 14 residues. Looked up from germline, CDR1 is SGHRS and CDR2 is YFSETQ. V was cut by 7 bases and J by 4 bases, with 15 bases left in between.

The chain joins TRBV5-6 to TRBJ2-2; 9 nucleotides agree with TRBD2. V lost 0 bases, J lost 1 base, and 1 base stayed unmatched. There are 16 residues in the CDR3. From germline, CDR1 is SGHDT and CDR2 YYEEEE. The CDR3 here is CASSLGLAENTGELFF. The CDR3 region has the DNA TGTGCCAGCAGCTTGGGACTAGCGGAGAACACCGGGGAGCTGTTTTTT.

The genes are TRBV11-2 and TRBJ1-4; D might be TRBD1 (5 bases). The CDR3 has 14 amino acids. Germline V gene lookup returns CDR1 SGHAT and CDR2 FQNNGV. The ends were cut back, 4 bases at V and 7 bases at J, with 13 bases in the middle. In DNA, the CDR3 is TGTGCCAGCAGCTCCTGGCAGGGAAGTGAAAAACTGTTTTTT. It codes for CASSSWQGSEKLFF.

CDR3 amino acids: CASSLEGRGREQYF. CDR3 in DNA: TGTGCCAGCAGCTTAGAGGGCAGGGGGCGCGAGCAGTACTTC. The gene calls are TRBV7-2 and TRBJ2-7; 8 nucleotides line up with TRBD1. Germline V CDR1 and CDR2: SGHTA, FQGNSA. Trimming took 1 base from V and 6 from J; bases not matched to a gene: 5. The length of the CDR3 is 14 residues.

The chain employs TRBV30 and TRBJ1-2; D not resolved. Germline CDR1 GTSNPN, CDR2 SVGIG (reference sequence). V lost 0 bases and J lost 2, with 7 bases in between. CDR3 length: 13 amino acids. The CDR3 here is CAWSVHKNYGYTF. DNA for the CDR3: TGTGCCTGGAGTGTACACAAAAACTATGGCTACACCTTC.

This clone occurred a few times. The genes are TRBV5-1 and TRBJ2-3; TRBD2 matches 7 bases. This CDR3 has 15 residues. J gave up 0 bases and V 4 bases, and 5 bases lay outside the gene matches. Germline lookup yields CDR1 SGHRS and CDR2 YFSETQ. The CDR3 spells CASSEGRESTDTQYF. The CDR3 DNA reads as TGCGCCAGCAGCGAGGGGCGGGAGAGCACAGATACGCAGTATTTT. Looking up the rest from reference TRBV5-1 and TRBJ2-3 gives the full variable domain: KAGVTQTPRYLIKTRGQQVTLSCSPISGHRSVSWYQQTPGQGLQFLFEYFSETQRNKGNFPGRFSGRQFSNSRSEMNVSTLELGDSALYLCASSEGRESTDTQYFGPGTRLTVL.

CDR3 DNA sequence: TGTGCCAGCAGTTTTATGGACTCGAAAGAGGAGGCCGCAGATACGCAGTATTTT. This translates into CASSFMDSKEEAADTQYF. The chain couples TRBV27 to TRBJ2-3; possibly TRBD2 for D (5 bases). Per germline, CDR1 MNHEY and CDR2 SMNVEV (reference sequence). The V and J ends lost 3 bases and 4 bases respectively, with 23 bases between them. The CDR3 sequence is 18 residues long.

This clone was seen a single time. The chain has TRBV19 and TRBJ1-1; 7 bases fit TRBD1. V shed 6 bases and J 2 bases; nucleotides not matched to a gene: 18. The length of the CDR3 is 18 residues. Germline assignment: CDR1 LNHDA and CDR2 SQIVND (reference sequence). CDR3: CASSKYTGVIVQNTEAFF. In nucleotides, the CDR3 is TGTGCCAGTAGCAAATACACAGGGGTTATTGTCCAAAACACTGAAGCTTTCTTT.

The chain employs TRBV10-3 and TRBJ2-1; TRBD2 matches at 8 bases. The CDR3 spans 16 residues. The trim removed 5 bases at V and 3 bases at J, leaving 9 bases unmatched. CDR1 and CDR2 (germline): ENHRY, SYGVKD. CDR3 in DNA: TGTGCCATCAGTTCCCTCACGGGAGGGAACTACAATGAGCAGTTCTTC. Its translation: CAISSLTGGNYNEQFF.

CDR3: CASSFKQPYEQYF. The CDR3 DNA is TGTGCCAGCAGCTTTAAACAACCCTACGAGCAGTACTTC. The chain is built from TRBV5-5 and TRBJ2-7; D unresolved. The germline CDR1 and CDR2 sequences are SGHKS and YYEKEE (reference sequence). V was clipped by 2 bases and J by 2 bases, with 8 bases between them. The CDR3 has 13 residues.

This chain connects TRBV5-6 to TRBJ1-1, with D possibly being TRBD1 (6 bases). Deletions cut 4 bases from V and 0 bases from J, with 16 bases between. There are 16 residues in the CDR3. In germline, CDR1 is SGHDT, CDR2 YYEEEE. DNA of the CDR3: TGTGCCAGCAGCGCCCGGGACATAAGGATGAACACTGAAGCTTTCTTT. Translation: CASSARDIRMNTEAFF.

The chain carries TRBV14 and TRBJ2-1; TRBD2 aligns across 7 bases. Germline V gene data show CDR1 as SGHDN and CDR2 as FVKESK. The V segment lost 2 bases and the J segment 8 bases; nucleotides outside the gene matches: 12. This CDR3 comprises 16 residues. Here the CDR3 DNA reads TGTGCCAGCAGCCAATACGGGGGAGGGCCAGGAGATGAGCAGTTCTTC. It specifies CASSQYGGGPGDEQFF.

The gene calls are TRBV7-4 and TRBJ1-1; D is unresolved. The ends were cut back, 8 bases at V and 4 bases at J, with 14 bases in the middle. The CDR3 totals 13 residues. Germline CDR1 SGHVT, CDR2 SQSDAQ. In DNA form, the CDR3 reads TGTGCCAGCGGGTCTAGAGAGTGCACTGAAGCTTTCTTT. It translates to CASGSRECTEAFF.

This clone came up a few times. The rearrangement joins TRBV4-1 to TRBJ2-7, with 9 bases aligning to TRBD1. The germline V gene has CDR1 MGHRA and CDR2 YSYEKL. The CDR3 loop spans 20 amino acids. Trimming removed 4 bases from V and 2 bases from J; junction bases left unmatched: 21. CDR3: CASSPTAFRRPGQGAYEQYF. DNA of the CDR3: TGCGCCAGCAGCCCCACCGCTTTTCGGAGACCGGGACAGGGAGCCTACGAGCAGTACTTC.

CDR3 amino acids: CASSLADRENTEAFF. The CDR3, as DNA: TGTGCCAGCAGCCTCGCGGACAGAGAGAACACTGAAGCTTTCTTT. The J gene is TRBJ1-1, the V gene TRBV4-2, with D perhaps matching TRBD1 (6 bases). In germline, CDR1 is LGHNA, CDR2 YNFKEQ. The CDR3 is 15 residues long. V lost 4 bases, J lost 1 base, and 13 bases lay in between.

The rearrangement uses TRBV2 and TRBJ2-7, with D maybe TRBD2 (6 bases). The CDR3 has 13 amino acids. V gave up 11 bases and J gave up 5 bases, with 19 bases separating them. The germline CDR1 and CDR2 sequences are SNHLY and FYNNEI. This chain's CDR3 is CAGRDWRFHEQYF. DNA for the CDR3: TGTGCCGGCCGGGACTGGCGGTTCCACGAGCAGTACTTC.